This T cell receptor beta chain originates from a study of cytomegalovirus exposure and HLA in healthy donors. Study information: Findings of an earlier analysis included about 100 million unique TCR beta sequences from 170 million or so T cells.

Study results and limitations: For most subjects, TCR beta sequences were reported to predict HLA-A and HLA-B alleles with accuracy. The study found most TCR sequences rare, yet found some public TCRs in many donors.

As for this clone: Its target is not known.

At collection, donors were nominally healthy, but unrecorded immune exposures were probable. J lost 4 bases, V lost 4 bases, and 6 bases had no gene match. CDR1 and CDR2 (germline): SEHNR, FQNEAQ (reference sequence). The length of the CDR3 is 15 residues. The primer mix had 60 Vbeta and 13 Jbeta primers. The protocol was immunoSEQ multiplex PCR, while the TCRdb copy is restricted to in-frame clones and leaves out a portion. The sample records approximately 90,000 clones, over 60% being singletons. The TCR was taken from a man aged 25-45 years in good health and CMV-seronegative. The sequenced sample was PBMCs. This rearrangement joins TRBV7-9 to TRBJ1-1; 10 bases are a match to TRBD1. CDR3 loop: CASSSRQGASTEAFF. The CDR3 nucleotides are TGTGCCAGCAGCTCACGACAGGGGGCCTCCACTGAAGCTTTCTTT. Filled out from reference TRBV7-9 and TRBJ1-1, the complete variable domain reads DTGVSQNPRHKITKRGQNVTFRCDPISEHNRLYWYRQTLGQGPEFLTYFQNEAQLEKSRLLSDRFSAERPKGSFSTLEIQRTEQGDSAMYLCASSSRQGASTEAFFGQGTRLTVV.